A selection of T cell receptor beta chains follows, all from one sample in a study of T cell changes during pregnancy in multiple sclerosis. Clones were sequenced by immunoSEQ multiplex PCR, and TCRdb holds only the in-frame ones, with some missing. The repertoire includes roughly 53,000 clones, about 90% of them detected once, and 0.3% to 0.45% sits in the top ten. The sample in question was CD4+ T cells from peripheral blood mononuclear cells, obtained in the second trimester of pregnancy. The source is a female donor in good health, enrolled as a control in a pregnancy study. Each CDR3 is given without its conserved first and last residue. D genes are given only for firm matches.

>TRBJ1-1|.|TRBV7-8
ASSLNGGFEAF
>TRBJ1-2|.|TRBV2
ASTVTGGSYGYT
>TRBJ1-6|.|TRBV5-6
ASSFFPKAGSYNSPLH
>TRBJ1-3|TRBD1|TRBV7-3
ASSITGGAGNTIY
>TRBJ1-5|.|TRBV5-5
ASSTGLGNNQPQH
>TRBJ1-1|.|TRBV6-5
ASQGFTEAF
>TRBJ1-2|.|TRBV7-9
ASSLGGGNYGYT
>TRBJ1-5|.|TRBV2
ASSLNRFSNQPQH
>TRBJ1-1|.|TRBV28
ASRPGLAEAF
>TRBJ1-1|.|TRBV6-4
ASKMTEDTEAF
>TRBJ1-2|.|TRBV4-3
ASSRPGASDGYT
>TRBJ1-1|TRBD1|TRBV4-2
ASSQSTGTVNTEAF
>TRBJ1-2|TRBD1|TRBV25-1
ATSGGDGYT
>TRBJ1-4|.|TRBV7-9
ASSLNSDTNEKLF
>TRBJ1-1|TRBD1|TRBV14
ASSYRGRGDTEAF
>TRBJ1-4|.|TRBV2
ASSETRVYEKLF
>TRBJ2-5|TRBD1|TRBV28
ASSLIAGQGGGETQY
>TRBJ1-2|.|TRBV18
ASSQGGYT
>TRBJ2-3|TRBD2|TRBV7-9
ASSAPAGGVTDTQY
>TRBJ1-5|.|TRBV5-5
ASSQGTDQGQPQH
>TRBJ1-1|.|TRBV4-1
ASRRLENVNTEAF
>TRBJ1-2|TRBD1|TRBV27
ASSLSGTGGAYGYT
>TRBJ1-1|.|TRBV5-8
ASSLRTRSLAGTEAF
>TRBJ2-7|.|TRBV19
ASSMGSGEQY
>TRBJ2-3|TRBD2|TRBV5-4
ASSSKRGGFTDTQY
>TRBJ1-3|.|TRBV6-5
ASSYSAGSGGNTIY
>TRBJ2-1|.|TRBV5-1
ASTNDGFVDEQF
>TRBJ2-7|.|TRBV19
ASSMRLGGEQY
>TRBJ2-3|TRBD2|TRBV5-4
ASSLKSSSGGGDTQY
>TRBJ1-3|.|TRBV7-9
ASSLDPPGQKGNTIY
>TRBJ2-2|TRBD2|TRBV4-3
ASSLTSGDSAGGELF
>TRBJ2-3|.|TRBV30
AWSFQDTQY
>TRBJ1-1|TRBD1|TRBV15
ATTSRMTGRTEAF
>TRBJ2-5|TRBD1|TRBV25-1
ASSPGTGFQETQY
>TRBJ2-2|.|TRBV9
ASSVDLGNTGELF
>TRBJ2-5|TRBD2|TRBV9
ASSVERGVGETQY
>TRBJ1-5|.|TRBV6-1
ASSLNQPQH
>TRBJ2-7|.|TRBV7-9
ASSADSLTYEQY
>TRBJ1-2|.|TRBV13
ASSLGGFLNGYT
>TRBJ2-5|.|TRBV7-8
ASSRGTAEETQY
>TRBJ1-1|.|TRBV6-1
ASSDWRNTEAF
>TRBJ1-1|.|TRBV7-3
ASSLTPRGNTEAF
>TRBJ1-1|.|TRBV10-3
AISGGVRTEAF
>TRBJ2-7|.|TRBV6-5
ASSLFQGRGDEQY
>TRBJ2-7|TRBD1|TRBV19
ASHSRQGNEQY
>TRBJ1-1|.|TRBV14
ASSQNQGNTEAF
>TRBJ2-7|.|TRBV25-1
ASSESLAAYEQY
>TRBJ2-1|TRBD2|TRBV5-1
ASSLDGGGAINEQF
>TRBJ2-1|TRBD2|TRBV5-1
ASSEGLAGGSSYNEQF
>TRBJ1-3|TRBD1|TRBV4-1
ASSQERGTVGNTIY
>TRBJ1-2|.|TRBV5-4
ASSLRGGVRGGYT
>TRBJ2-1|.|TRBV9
ASSVELVGTARGGEQF
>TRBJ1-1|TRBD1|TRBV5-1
ASSPVDREYTEAF
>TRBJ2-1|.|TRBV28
ASSSTSVNEQF
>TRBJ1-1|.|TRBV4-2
ASSQEVVPYTEAF